This is a list of T cell receptor beta chains from one sample in a study of blood T cell repertoires in COVID-19. Libraries were prepared by immunoSEQ multiplex PCR; TCRdb keeps only in-frame clonotypes and omits some of them. The repertoire has about 200,000 clones, roughly four fifths of them found once; the top ten carry about 6.9%. Input material: peripheral blood. Receptors originate from a human donor with acute or convalescent COVID-19. The donor label of this sample is uncertain. Both conserved end residues are part of each CDR3. The D gene is left open where the match is weak. Clone size is not always given. Where it is, it says once, few, many or a class for expanded clones.

TRBJ2-1,12,TRBV11-2,.,.,TGTGCCAGCAGCCGAGCCTACAATGAGCAGTTCTTC,CASSRAYNEQFF
TRBJ2-7,14,TRBV5-4,TRBD2,.,TGTGCCAGCAGCGTTAGCGGGAGTTACTACGAGCAGTACTTC,CASSVSGSYYEQYF
TRBJ2-7,16,TRBV6-5,TRBD1,many,TGTGCCAGCAGTTACGCCTGGGACAGGGTAGGTTACGAGCAGTACTTC,CASSYAWDRVGYEQYF
TRBJ1-4,15,TRBV27,.,.,TGTGCCAGCAGTTTATCTGTCAACCATCGGGAAAAACTGTTTTTT,CASSLSVNHREKLFF
TRBJ1-1,12,TRBV6-5,.,.,TGTGCCAGCAGTTCCACTAACACTGAAGCTTTCTTT,CASSSTNTEAFF
TRBJ2-7,14,TRBV10-1,TRBD1,.,TGCGCCAGCAGTGACGGGACAGCCTCCTACGAGCAGTACTTC,CASSDGTASYEQYF
TRBJ2-5,15,TRBV14,.,.,TGTGCCAGCAGCCATCCCAGTGGGGGAGGAGAGACCCAGTACTTC,CASSHPSGGGETQYF
TRBJ1-2,17,TRBV5-1,TRBD1,.,TGCGCCAGCAGCTTGGGAAAGGACAGGGTTGAGACCTATGGCTACACCTTC,CASSLGKDRVETYGYTF
TRBJ1-4,11,TRBV3-1/TRBV3-2,.,.,TGTGCCAGCAGTACAGGGGAAAAACTGTTTTTT,CASSTGEKLFF
TRBJ2-3,17,TRBV28,TRBD2,.,TGTGCCAGCAGTTTATCCGAACTAGCGGGGTCCACAGATACGCAGTATTTT,CASSLSELAGSTDTQYF
TRBJ1-6,15,TRBV11-2,.,.,TGTGCCAGCGCCCAAGGGAGCTCCTATAATTCACCCCTCCACTTT,CASAQGSSYNSPLHF